This T cell receptor (beta chain) came from a study of cytomegalovirus exposure and HLA in healthy donors. Across the study: From donors who were HLA-typed, an early data release held 80 million to 95 million unique TCRs.

Study-wide results and limits: Cytomegalovirus association was listed for under 200 TCR beta chains. Of the V segments, some could not be distinguished, including TRBV6-2 and TRBV6-3, and were excluded. In an earlier analysis, about 87% or about 30%: the productive usage of most TCR beta V segments.

Of note for this clone: Its cognate antigen is unknown.

The trim removed 1 base at V and 5 bases at J, leaving 7 bases unmatched. The CDR3 covers 15 residues. Germline CDR1 is SEHNR and CDR2 is FQNEAQ (reference sequence). With 60 Vbeta and 13 Jbeta primers, the PCR was carried out. Repertoires were generated with immunoSEQ multiplex PCR, while TCRdb's copy carries only in-frame clones and drops some. The data hold approximately 150,000 clones, with approximately 70% observed a single time. The sample was PBMCs. The TCR sequence derives from a man aged 18 to 30 in good health and CMV-seropositive. The chain combines TRBV7-9 with TRBJ2-7; 8 nucleotides line up with TRBD2. CDR3 nucleotides: TGTGCCAGCAGCTTAGGGCTAGCGGGCCAGGACGAGCAGTACGTC. This translates into CASSLGLAGQDEQYV.